One and the same sample provided the 28 T cell receptor beta chains below, sequenced in a study of shared clonotypes between healthy human individuals. Sequenced by immunoSEQ multiplex PCR; TCRdb stores in-frame clones only, minus some. This sample has more than 2,000,000 clones; just over 90% occur once, and the top ten carry under 0.45%. The sequenced sample consisted of naive CD4+ T cells from PBMCs. Documented subset: CD45RA+ positively selected. The receptors were gathered from a man younger than 35 in good health. Some clones in this sample may be carry-over from other donors' samples.

The CDR3 nucleotides are TGTGCCAGCAGCTTAGTACTAGCGAACATTCAGTACTTC. Its translation is CASSLVLANIQYF. This chain connects TRBV11-2 to TRBJ2-4; 7 nucleotides match TRBD2. CDR3 length equals 13 residues. CDR1 and CDR2 from the germline V gene are SGHAT and FQNNGV. The V and J ends lost 1 base and 7 bases, in that order; junction bases with no gene match: 1.

The chain links TRBV7-8 to TRBJ1-5, with D perhaps matching TRBD1 (6 bases). CDR3 size: 13 residues. The V gene's germline CDR1 is SGHVS and CDR2 FQNEAQ. Trimming left V 8 bases short and J 4 bases short, with 12 bases between. CDR3 DNA sequence: TGTGCCAGCGCAAGGGGGTGGAATCAGCCCCAGCATTTT. It specifies CASARGWNQPQHF.

Concerning this clone itself: In the same sample, other DNA sequences code for this CDR3. The chain recombines TRBV4-1 with TRBJ2-1, with no clear D. Trimming pared 3 bases from V and 4 bases from J, leaving 1 base between. The CDR3 contains 11 residues. The germline V gene encodes CDR1 MGHRA and CDR2 YSYEKL. In nucleotides, the CDR3 is TGCGCCAGCAGCCATTACAATGAGCAGTTCTTC. The encoded protein is CASSHYNEQFF.

The chain links TRBV4-2 to TRBJ2-3, with unresolved D. V was cut by 4 bases and J by 0 bases, with 11 bases left in between. This CDR3 comprises 15 residues. The germline gives CDR1 LGHNA, CDR2 YNFKEQ. CDR3 region: CASSLGRRSTDTQYF. The CDR3 DNA sequence: TGTGCCAGCAGCCTCGGGCGGAGAAGCACAGATACGCAGTATTTT.

This chain connects TRBV18 to TRBJ1-5; 7 bases are shared with TRBD1. With V trimmed by 3 bases and J by 1 base, 3 bases remained unmatched. The CDR3 contains 15 residues. Germline V gene lookup returns CDR1 KGHSH and CDR2 LQKENI. CDR3 in DNA: TGTGCCAGCTCACCGGGACAGACAAGCAATCAGCCCCAGCATTTT. Its protein product is CASSPGQTSNQPQHF.

This chain links TRBV6-1 with TRBJ2-5; 9 bases map to TRBD2. The CDR3 is made up of 19 amino acids. Germline V gives CDR1 MNHNS, CDR2 SASEGT. After removal of 1 base from V and 0 bases from J, the junction contained 12 bases not matched to a gene. In DNA form, the CDR3 reads TGTGCCAGCAGTGAAGGGTGGCTAGCGGGGATCTCGTACCAAGAGACCCAGTACTTC. Encoded protein: CASSEGWLAGISYQETQYF.

This sequence joins TRBV19 and TRBJ1-5, with a tentative D call TRBD1 (6 bases). Deletions cut 3 bases from V and 3 bases from J, with 12 bases between. Germline CDR1 LNHDA, CDR2 SQIVND (reference sequence). This CDR3 has 15 amino acids. CDR3 sequence: CASSISGTNNQPQHF. Written as DNA, the CDR3 is TGTGCCAGTAGTATTTCCGGGACAAACAATCAGCCCCAGCATTTT.

The chain uses TRBV30 and TRBJ2-1; 8 bases are shared with TRBD1. In germline, CDR1 is GTSNPN, CDR2 SVGIG (reference sequence). This CDR3 comprises 16 residues. After removal of 1 base from V and 6 bases from J, the junction contained 11 bases not matched to a gene. This CDR3 is CAWSDPRRQGSNEQFF. CDR3 nucleotide sequence: TGTGCCTGGAGTGATCCCCGACGACAGGGGTCCAATGAGCAGTTCTTC.

The chain recombines TRBV6-5 with TRBJ1-5, with TRBD1 identical over 9 bases. The CDR3 loop spans 14 amino acids. Germline V gene lookup returns CDR1 MNHEY and CDR2 SVGAGI. Trimming cost V 10 bases and J 9 bases; bases outside gene matches: 13. The chain's CDR3 is CATSPGQGYAPQHF. The CDR3 DNA follows: TGTGCCACCAGCCCGGGACAGGGTTACGCGCCCCAGCATTTT.

This chain uses TRBV29-1 with TRBJ1-2, with 7 bases that match TRBD1. V shed 7 bases and J 6 bases; nucleotides not matched to a gene: 17. The length of the CDR3 is 15 residues. CDR1 is SQVTM and CDR2 is ANQGSEA in the germline V gene. In DNA, the CDR3 is TGCAGCGCCGACAGGGTCACAGGCCGGATTAATGGCTACACCTTC. It encodes CSADRVTGRINGYTF.

This CDR3 is CTSSRTFSEQYF. In nucleotides, the CDR3 is TGCACCAGCAGCCGAACCTTCTCCGAGCAGTACTTC. The chain has TRBV1 and TRBJ2-7. TRBV1 is a listed pseudogene. This CDR3 region has 12 residues.

This sequence joins TRBV5-1 and TRBJ1-4; D might be TRBD1 (5 bases). The CDR3 totals 13 residues. Germline V gene sequence: CDR1 SGHRS, CDR2 YFSETQ. Trimming took off 4 bases at V and 7 bases at J, with 11 bases between the two ends. The CDR3 here is CASSRAGLEKLFF. The CDR3 region has the DNA TGCGCCAGCAGCCGGGCAGGGCTTGAAAAACTGTTTTTT.

The chain employs TRBV28 and TRBJ2-5, with 7 bases matching TRBD2. Trimming removed 4 bases from V and 1 base from J; junction bases left unmatched: 6. The germline V gene has CDR1 MDHEN and CDR2 SYDVKM. This CDR3 contains 15 residues. Written as DNA, the CDR3 is TGTGCCAGCAGTTCCCTTCGCGGGGGCCAAGAGACCCAGTACTTC. It encodes CASSSLRGGQETQYF.

The CDR3 nucleotides read TGTGCCAGCAGCTTAATGAGCGGGGGGGCGTCCTACGAGCAGTACTTC. Translated, it gives CASSLMSGGASYEQYF. The chain combines TRBV7-2 with TRBJ2-7, with 10 bases identical to TRBD2. The CDR3 sequence is 16 residues long. CDR1 and CDR2 (germline): SGHTA, FQGNSA. Trimming removed 2 bases from V and 1 base from J; junction bases left unmatched: 5.

This sequence joins TRBV27 and TRBJ2-2, with 7 bases identical to TRBD1. This CDR3 is built from 16 residues. Germline lookup yields CDR1 MNHEY and CDR2 SMNVEV (reference sequence). The ends lost 5 bases at V and 4 bases at J; junction bases unmatched: 10. CDR3 loop: CASSPQKTGITGELFF. The CDR3 bases are TGTGCCAGCAGTCCCCAGAAGACAGGGATCACCGGGGAGCTGTTTTTT.

The chain has TRBV7-3 and TRBJ2-3, with D uncertain. Germline CDR1 and CDR2: SGHTA and FQGTGA. The V end was cut by 2 bases, the J end by 7 bases, with 16 bases between. CDR3 length: 15 amino acids. The DNA of the CDR3 is TGTGCCAGCAGCTTAGGCTTGCCCGGTGGGAATACGCAGTATTTT. It codes for CASSLGLPGGNTQYF.

The chain carries TRBV27 and TRBJ2-6, with no clear D. V gave up 8 bases and J gave up 0 bases, with 14 bases separating them. Germline CDR1 reads MNHEY; CDR2 reads SMNVEV (reference sequence). This CDR3 is built from 16 residues. CDR3 region: CASGALLLSGANVLTF. The DNA for the CDR3 is TGTGCCAGCGGAGCGCTCCTGCTCTCTGGGGCCAACGTCCTGACTTTC.

The table lists this clone with a count of one. The rearrangement links TRBV29-1 to TRBJ2-4; maybe TRBD1 (5 bases). Germline CDR1 reads SQVTM; CDR2 reads ANQGSEA. The length of the CDR3 is 13 residues. Trimming cost V 2 bases and J 0 bases, with 5 bases left between them. CDR3 in DNA: TGCAGCGTTGAAAGGGGAGCCAAAAACATTCAGTACTTC. Amino acids: CSVERGAKNIQYF.

This chain uses TRBV7-2 with TRBJ1-4, with TRBD1 as a possible D gene (6 bases). Trimming removed 5 bases from V and 8 bases from J, with 15 bases in between. Germline assignment: CDR1 SGHTA and CDR2 FQGNSA. The length of the CDR3 is 14 residues. The CDR3 loop is CASSQGRGGEKLFF. The CDR3 coding sequence is TGTGCCAGCAGCCAAGGCAGGGGCGGGGAAAAACTGTTTTTT.

This sequence joins TRBV7-9 and TRBJ2-3; D uncertain. Germline CDR1 SEHNR, CDR2 FQNEAQ (reference sequence). This CDR3 is built from 15 residues. Trimming cost V 5 bases and J 0 bases, with 12 bases left between them. The CDR3 coding sequence is TGTGCCAGCAGCCCGGAAGGACCCAGCACAGATACGCAGTATTTT. It specifies CASSPEGPSTDTQYF.

Comments on this clone: Other DNA sequences from this sample encode an identical CDR3 as well. The chain carries TRBV5-1 and TRBJ2-5, with 7 bases fitting TRBD2. V gave up 0 bases and J gave up 4 bases; unmatched junction bases: 6. CDR3 length equals 15 residues. CDR1 and CDR2 (germline): SGHRS, YFSETQ. The CDR3 sequence is CASSLGGRAPETQYF. Written as DNA, the CDR3 is TGCGCCAGCAGCTTGGGAGGGAGGGCCCCAGAGACCCAGTACTTC.

This chain links TRBV7-9 with TRBJ1-1; TRBD1 agrees at 7 bases. The germline V gene has CDR1 SEHNR and CDR2 FQNEAQ (reference sequence). The ends lost 5 bases at V and 6 bases at J; junction bases unmatched: 9. This CDR3 comprises 14 residues. The CDR3 loop is CASSQTGLGAEAFF. The CDR3 DNA is TGTGCCAGCAGCCAGACAGGGCTGGGGGCTGAAGCTTTCTTT. Filled out from reference TRBV7-9 and TRBJ1-1, the complete variable domain reads DTGVSQNPRHKITKRGQNVTFRCDPISEHNRLYWYRQTLGQGPEFLTYFQNEAQLEKSRLLSDRFSAERPKGSFSTLEIQRTEQGDSAMYLCASSQTGLGAEAFFGQGTRLTVV.

This chain joins TRBV4-3 and TRBJ1-3, with D unclear. Trimming cost V 0 bases and J 1 base, with 16 bases left between them. Germline CDR1 LGHNA, CDR2 YSLEER. This CDR3 region has 18 residues. The CDR3 sequence is CASSQDLRTRRSGNTIYF. The CDR3, as DNA: TGCGCCAGCAGCCAAGATCTACGGACCAGAAGGTCTGGAAACACCATATATTTT.

This rearrangement joins TRBV5-1 to TRBJ2-1, with a tentative D call TRBD2 (5 bases). The CDR3 consists of 16 residues. Looked up from germline, CDR1 is SGHRS and CDR2 is YFSETQ. The V gene lost 5 bases and the J gene lost 2 bases, with 17 bases spanning the gap. For the CDR3, the DNA is TGCGCCAGCAGTACAGCCGGGAATATAGCCTACAATGAGCAGTTCTTC. This encodes CASSTAGNIAYNEQFF.

V is TRBV6-1 and J is TRBJ2-4; D gene uncertain. V was clipped by 2 bases and J by 0 bases, with 11 bases between them. The CDR3 has 16 residues. Germline V gives CDR1 MNHNS, CDR2 SASEGT. CDR3 sequence: CASSERAELAKNIQYF. The CDR3 coding sequence is TGTGCCAGCAGTGAAAGGGCGGAACTAGCCAAAAACATTCAGTACTTC.

V gene TRBV10-3 combines with J gene TRBJ1-1; tentative D call: TRBD1 (5 bases). V was clipped by 8 bases and J by 0 bases, with 16 bases between them. The CDR3 contains 15 residues. Germline lookup yields CDR1 ENHRY and CDR2 SYGVKD. The CDR3 coding sequence is TGTGCCATCCTTCCTGGGGGGTACATGAACACTGAAGCTTTCTTT. The encoded protein is CAILPGGYMNTEAFF.

This chain uses TRBV11-2 with TRBJ2-1; 15 bases are a match to TRBD2. V shed 5 bases and J 9 bases; nucleotides not matched to a gene: 5. CDR3 length equals 15 residues. Germline lookup yields CDR1 SGHAT and CDR2 FQNNGV. The CDR3 spells CASSDGLAGGSEQFF. The CDR3 nucleotides are TGTGCCAGCAGCGACGGACTAGCGGGAGGGTCTGAGCAGTTCTTC.

The chain joins TRBV5-1 to TRBJ2-3; 7 bases agree with TRBD2. This CDR3 spans 17 amino acids. V shed 4 bases, J shed 3 bases, and the junction held 14 bases outside the gene matches. Germline V gene sequence: CDR1 SGHRS, CDR2 YFSETQ. For the CDR3, the DNA is TGCGCCAGCAGCCTGTCCCCCCTCGGGGGGAGGACAGATACGCAGTATTTT. Protein product: CASSLSPLGGRTDTQYF.